Detailed here is one TCR beta chain. The target antigen is unknown. The TCRbeta library incorporated unique molecular identifiers. TCRdb redid the calling of the PCR reads with MiXCR, one entry per CDR3 protein. The sample shows about 310,000 distinct CDR3 sequences, approximately 20% of them seen only once. CDR1 and CDR2 from the germline V gene are SGHRS and YFSETQ. Trimming removed 2 bases from V and 0 bases from J; junction bases left unmatched: 3. The CDR3 consists of 15 residues. The data stem from a study of T-cell reconstitution after alpha-beta-depleted transplantation in children. Points from the study as a whole: The origin of alpha-beta T cells about two months after transplant was reportedly several hundred expanded graft clones.

The rearrangement joins TRBV5-1 to TRBJ2-3; 7 nucleotides agree with TRBD2. Specimen: PBMCs, mostly from graft donor cells, collected 180 days after TCRalphabeta/CD19-depleted stem cell transplant. This sequence originates from a male patient aged 10 to 17 who had a stem cell transplant for acute lymphoblastic leukemia, so the T cells may come from the graft donor. CDR3 nucleotide sequence: TGCGCCAGCAGCTTAAGCGGGGATAGCACAGATACGCAGTATTTT. Its translation: CASSLSGDSTDTQYF.